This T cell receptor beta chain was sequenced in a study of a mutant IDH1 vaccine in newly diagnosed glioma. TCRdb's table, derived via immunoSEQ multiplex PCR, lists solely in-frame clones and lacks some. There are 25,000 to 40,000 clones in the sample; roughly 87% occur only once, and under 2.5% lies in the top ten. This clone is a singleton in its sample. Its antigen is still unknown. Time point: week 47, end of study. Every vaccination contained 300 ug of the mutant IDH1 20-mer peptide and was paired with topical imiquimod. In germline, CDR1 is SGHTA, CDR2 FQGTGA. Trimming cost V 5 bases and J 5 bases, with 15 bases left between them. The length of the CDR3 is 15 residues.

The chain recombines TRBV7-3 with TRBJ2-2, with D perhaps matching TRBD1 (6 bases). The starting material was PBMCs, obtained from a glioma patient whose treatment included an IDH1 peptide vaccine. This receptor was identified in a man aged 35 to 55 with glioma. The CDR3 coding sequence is TGTGCCAGCAGCCTACAGACAGGCTCTACCGGGGAGCTGTTTTTT. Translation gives CASSLQTGSTGELFF.